This T cell receptor beta chain was recorded in a study of radiation and T cells in renal cell carcinoma. Assay: immunoSEQ multiplex PCR; the TCRdb copy retains only in-frame clones and omits some. The sample yields roughly 140,000 clones, 87% seen once. For this clone: Its cognate antigen is unknown.

Study results and limitations: Pretreatment tumor biopsies were lacking, so baseline clonotypes are unknown.

The germline gives CDR1 SEHNR, CDR2 FQNEAQ (reference sequence). The CDR3 loop spans 14 amino acids. V was shortened by 1 base and J by 7 bases, with 13 bases between the two germline ends. Time point denoted: blood 2 weeks post-SBRT. Treatment denoted: 15 Gy SBRT to primary tumor, nephrectomy 4 weeks later. After SBRT, blood was collected at 2 and 4 weeks, plus baseline. The tumor was a clear cell renal cell carcinoma. The chain joins TRBV7-9 to TRBJ1-1; TRBD1 is a possible D gene (6 bases). This clonotype was obtained from a woman between 45 and 65 years old with renal cell carcinoma. The source was blood, collected from a patient whose treatment included radiotherapy and nephrectomy. CDR3 nucleotide sequence: TGTGCCAGCAGCTTAGTAACCGGACAGTATGAAGCTTTCTTT. Translated, it gives CASSLVTGQYEAFF. Combining the CDR3 with reference TRBV7-9 and TRBJ1-1 gives the whole variable domain DTGVSQNPRHKITKRGQNVTFRCDPISEHNRLYWYRQTLGQGPEFLTYFQNEAQLEKSRLLSDRFSAERPKGSFSTLEIQRTEQGDSAMYLCASSLVTGQYEAFFGQGTRLTVV.